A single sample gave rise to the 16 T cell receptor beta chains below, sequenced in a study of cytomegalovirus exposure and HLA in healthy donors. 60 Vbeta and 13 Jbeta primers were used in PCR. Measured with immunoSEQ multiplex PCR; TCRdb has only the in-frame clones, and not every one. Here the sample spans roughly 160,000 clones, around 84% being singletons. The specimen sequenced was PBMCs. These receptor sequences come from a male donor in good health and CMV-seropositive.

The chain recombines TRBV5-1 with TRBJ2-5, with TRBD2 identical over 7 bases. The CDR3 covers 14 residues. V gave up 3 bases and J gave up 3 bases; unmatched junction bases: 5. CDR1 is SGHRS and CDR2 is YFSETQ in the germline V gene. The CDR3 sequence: CASSSLAAEETQYF. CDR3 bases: TGCGCCAGCAGCTCGCTAGCGGCCGAAGAGACCCAGTACTTC.

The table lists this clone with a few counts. CDR3 residues: CATSTSSRTSGPTDTQYF. CDR3 nucleotides: TGTGCCACCAGCACAAGCTCAAGGACTAGCGGCCCCACAGATACGCAGTATTTT. This chain links TRBV15 with TRBJ2-3; TRBD2 agrees at 10 bases. V was clipped by 4 bases and J by 2 bases; unmatched bases: 12. CDR1 and CDR2 from the germline V gene are LNHNV and YYDKDF (reference sequence). This CDR3 has 18 amino acids.

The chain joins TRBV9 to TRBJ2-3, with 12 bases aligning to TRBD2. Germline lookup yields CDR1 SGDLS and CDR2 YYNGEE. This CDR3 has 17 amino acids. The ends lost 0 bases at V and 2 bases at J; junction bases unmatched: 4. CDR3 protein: CASSVVGLAGITDTQYF. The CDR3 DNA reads TGTGCCAGCAGCGTAGTAGGACTAGCGGGAATCACAGATACGCAGTATTTT.

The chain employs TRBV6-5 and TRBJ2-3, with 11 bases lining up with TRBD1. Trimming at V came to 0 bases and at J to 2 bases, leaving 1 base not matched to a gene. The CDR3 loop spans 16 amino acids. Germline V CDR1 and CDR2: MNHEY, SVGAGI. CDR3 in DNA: TGTGCCAGCAGTTACTCAGGACAGGGGGCCACAGATACGCAGTATTTT. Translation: CASSYSGQGATDTQYF.

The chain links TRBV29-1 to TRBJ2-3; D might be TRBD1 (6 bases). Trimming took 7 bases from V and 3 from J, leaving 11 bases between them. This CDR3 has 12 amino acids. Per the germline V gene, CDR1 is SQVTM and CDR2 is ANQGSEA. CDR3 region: CSAETGTDTQYF. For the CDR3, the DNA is TGCAGCGCCGAAACAGGGACAGATACGCAGTATTTT.

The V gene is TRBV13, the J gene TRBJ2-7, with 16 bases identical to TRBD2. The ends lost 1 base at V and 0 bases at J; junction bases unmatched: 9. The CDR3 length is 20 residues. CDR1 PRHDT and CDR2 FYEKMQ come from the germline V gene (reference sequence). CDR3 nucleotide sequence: TGTGCCAGCAGCTTAGAAGTGGGACTAGCGGGAGGGCCCGGCTCCTACGAGCAGTACTTC. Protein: CASSLEVGLAGGPGSYEQYF.

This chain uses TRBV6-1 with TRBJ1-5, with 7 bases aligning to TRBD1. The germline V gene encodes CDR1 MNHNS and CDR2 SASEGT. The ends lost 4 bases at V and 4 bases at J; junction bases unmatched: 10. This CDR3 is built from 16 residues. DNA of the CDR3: TGTGCCAGCAGTGTAGGGCAGGGGGTAGGAAATCAGCCCCAGCATTTT. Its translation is CASSVGQGVGNQPQHF.

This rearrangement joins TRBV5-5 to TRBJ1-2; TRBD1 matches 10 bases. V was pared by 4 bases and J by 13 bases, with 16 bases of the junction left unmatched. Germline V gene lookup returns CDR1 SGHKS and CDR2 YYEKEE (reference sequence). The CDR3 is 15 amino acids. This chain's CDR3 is CASSQTGTGVYWCTF. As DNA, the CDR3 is TGTGCCAGCAGCCAAACCGGGACAGGGGTTTATTGGTGCACCTTC.

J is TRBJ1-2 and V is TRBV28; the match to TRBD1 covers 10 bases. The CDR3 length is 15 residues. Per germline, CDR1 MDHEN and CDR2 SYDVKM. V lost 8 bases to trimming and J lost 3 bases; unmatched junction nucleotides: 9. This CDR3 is CASSLGGTGDYGYTF. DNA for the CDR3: TGTGCCAGCTCTCTTGGAGGGACAGGGGACTATGGCTACACCTTC.

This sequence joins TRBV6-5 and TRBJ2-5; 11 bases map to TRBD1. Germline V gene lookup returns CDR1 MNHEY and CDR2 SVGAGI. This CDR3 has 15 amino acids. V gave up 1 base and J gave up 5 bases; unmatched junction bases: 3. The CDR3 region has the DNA TGTGCCAGCAGTTACTGGACAGGGGGCAGGGAGACCCAGTACTTC. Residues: CASSYWTGGRETQYF.

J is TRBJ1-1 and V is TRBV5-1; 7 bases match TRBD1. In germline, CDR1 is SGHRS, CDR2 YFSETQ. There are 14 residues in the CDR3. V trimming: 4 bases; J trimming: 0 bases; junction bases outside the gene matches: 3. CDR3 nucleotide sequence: TGCGCCAGCAGCCTAGGACAGGTGAACACTGAAGCTTTCTTT. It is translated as CASSLGQVNTEAFF. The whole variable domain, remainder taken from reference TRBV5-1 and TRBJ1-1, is KAGVTQTPRYLIKTRGQQVTLSCSPISGHRSVSWYQQTPGQGLQFLFEYFSETQRNKGNFPGRFSGRQFSNSRSEMNVSTLELGDSALYLCASSLGQVNTEAFFGQGTRLTVV.

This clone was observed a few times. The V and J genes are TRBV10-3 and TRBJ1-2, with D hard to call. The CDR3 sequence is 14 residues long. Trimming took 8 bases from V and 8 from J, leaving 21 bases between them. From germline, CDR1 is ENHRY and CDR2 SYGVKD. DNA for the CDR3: TGTGCCATCGGGTCCCGGGGTTTGGTCTACGGCTACACCTTC. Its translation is CAIGSRGLVYGYTF.

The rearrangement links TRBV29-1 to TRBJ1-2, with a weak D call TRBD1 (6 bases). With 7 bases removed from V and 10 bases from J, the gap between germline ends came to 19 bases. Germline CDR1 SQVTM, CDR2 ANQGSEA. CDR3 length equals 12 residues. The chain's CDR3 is CSARMTGPDYTF. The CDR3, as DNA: TGCAGCGCCAGAATGACAGGTCCGGACTACACCTTC.

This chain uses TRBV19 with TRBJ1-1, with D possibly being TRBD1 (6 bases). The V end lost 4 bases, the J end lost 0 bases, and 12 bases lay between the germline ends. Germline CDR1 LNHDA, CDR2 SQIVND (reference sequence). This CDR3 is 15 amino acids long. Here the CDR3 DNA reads TGTGCCAGTAGTAAGAACAGGGTCATGAACACTGAAGCTTTCTTT. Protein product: CASSKNRVMNTEAFF.

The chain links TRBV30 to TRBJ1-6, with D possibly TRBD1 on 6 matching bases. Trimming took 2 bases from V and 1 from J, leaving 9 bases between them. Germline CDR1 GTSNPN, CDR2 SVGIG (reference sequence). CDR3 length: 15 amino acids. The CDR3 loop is CAWSHQGSYNSPLHF. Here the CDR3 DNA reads TGTGCCTGGAGTCACCAGGGGTCCTATAATTCACCCCTCCACTTT.

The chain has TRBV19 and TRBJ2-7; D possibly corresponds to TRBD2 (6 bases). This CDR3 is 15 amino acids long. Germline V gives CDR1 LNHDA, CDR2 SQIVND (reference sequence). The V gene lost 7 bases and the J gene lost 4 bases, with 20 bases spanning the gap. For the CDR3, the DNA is TGTGCCAGTAAAGGCGCGGGATCAGATTCGTACGAGCAGTACTTC. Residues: CASKGAGSDSYEQYF.